The 21 T cell receptor beta chains reported below all come from one sample, sequenced in a study of metastatic and nonmetastatic thyroid tumors. Patients were all untreated before their thyroid surgery. TCRdb re-called clones from the PCR reads using MiXCR. The profile shows fewer than 20,000 clones, around 16% of them singletons. Sequencing was carried out using blood. These receptors were obtained from a female donor with papillary thyroid cancer or a benign thyroid nodule (not recorded which). Some clones in this sample may be carry-over from other donors' samples.

This clone was observed a single time. This rearrangement joins TRBV7-2 to TRBJ2-6, with no clear D. Looked up from germline, CDR1 is SGHTA and CDR2 is FQGNSA. Trimming removed 3 bases at V and 0 bases at J, with 15 bases between. This CDR3 has 18 amino acids. Written as DNA, the CDR3 is TGTGCCAGCAGCTTGGCGGTGGTGGGATACTCTGGGGCCAACGTCCTGACTTTC. Translated: CASSLAVVGYSGANVLTF.

Many counts were recorded for this clone. Additional DNA sequences in this sample encode the identical CDR3. The rearrangement links TRBV20-1 to TRBJ1-6, with D unresolved. CDR3 length equals 15 residues. CDR1 and CDR2 (germline): DFQATT, SNEGSKA (reference sequence). Trimming removed 0 bases from V and 1 base from J, with 7 bases in between. The CDR3 protein is CSARDGISYNSPLHF. CDR3 in DNA: TGCAGTGCTAGAGACGGGATATCCTATAATTCACCCCTCCACTTT.

The chain couples TRBV6-2 or TRBV6-3 to TRBJ2-7, with D hard to call. The V gene lost 0 bases and the J gene lost 1 base, with 4 bases spanning the gap. In germline, CDR1 is MNHEY, CDR2 SVGEGT. CDR3 length: 13 amino acids. The CDR3 protein is CASSYSGSYEQYF. As DNA, the CDR3 is TGTGCCAGCAGTTACTCGGGGTCCTACGAGCAGTACTTC.

This chain joins TRBV20-1 and TRBJ2-1, with 8 nucleotides matching TRBD2. The CDR3 contains 15 residues. CDR1 is DFQATT and CDR2 is SNEGSKA in the germline V gene (reference sequence). V shed 5 bases and J 4 bases; nucleotides not matched to a gene: 10. The CDR3 DNA sequence: TGCAGTGCTTGGGAGGGACTAGGTACTTACAATGAGCAGTTCTTC. The encoded protein is CSAWEGLGTYNEQFF.

This clone showed up just a few times. The rearrangement uses TRBV7-2 and TRBJ2-4, with D unclear. Trimming cost V 2 bases and J 3 bases, with 5 bases left between them. The CDR3 is 13 residues long. Looked up from germline, CDR1 is SGHTA and CDR2 is FQGNSA. CDR3 loop: CASSLYSKNIQYF. In DNA, the CDR3 is TGTGCCAGCAGCTTATACAGCAAAAACATTCAGTACTTC.

This clone occurred once. The chain links TRBV20-1 to TRBJ1-2; no firm D call. Trimming pared 3 bases from V and 4 bases from J, leaving 12 bases between. This CDR3 spans 13 amino acids. Germline CDR1 is DFQATT and CDR2 is SNEGSKA (reference sequence). The CDR3 nucleotides are TGCAGTGCTAGGGATCGACGGAGCTATGGCTACACCTTC. Protein: CSARDRRSYGYTF.

A note on this clone: The conserved closing phenylalanine or tryptophan is absent in this CDR3, likely reflecting a read error. The chain couples TRBV12-3 or TRBV12-4 to TRBJ2-2; 7 bases match TRBD1. This CDR3 spans 14 amino acids. The chain's CDR3 is CASTTDRNTAELFV. For the CDR3, the DNA is TGTGCCAGCACCACGGACAGGAACACCGCGGAGCTGTTTGTT.

This clone has ten or more counts. This chain connects TRBV11-2 to TRBJ2-7, with 7 bases that match TRBD2. This CDR3 contains 15 residues. J was trimmed by 3 bases and V by 2 bases; bases with no gene match: 7. Germline assignment: CDR1 SGHAT and CDR2 FQNNGV. CDR3: CASSLTDSGGYEQYF. The CDR3 DNA sequence: TGTGCCAGCAGCTTAACCGACTCGGGGGGCTACGAGCAGTACTTC.

There are many counts of this clone. This rearrangement joins TRBV11-1 to TRBJ1-1; D remains unclear. This CDR3 has 16 residues. Germline V CDR1 and CDR2: SGHAT, FQDESV (reference sequence). Between the trimmed V and J ends, which lost 5 bases and 1 base, there was a span of 17 bases. The CDR3 loop reads CASSLLLGPSNTEAFF. CDR3 nucleotide sequence: TGTGCCAGCAGCCTCCTGCTAGGCCCTTCGAACACTGAAGCTTTCTTT.

This clone was seen at least ten times. Other nucleotide sequences from this sample produce the same CDR3. The CDR3 reads CATRNETPGGRGETQYF. DNA for the CDR3: TGTGCCACCAGAAACGAAACCCCGGGCGGGAGGGGAGAGACCCAGTACTTC. The V and J genes are TRBV15 and TRBJ2-5, with 9 bases that match TRBD2. After removal of 6 bases from V and 4 bases from J, the junction contained 15 bases not matched to a gene. The germline V gene has CDR1 LNHNV and CDR2 YYDKDF (reference sequence). CDR3 length: 17 residues. Complete variable domain (other parts from reference TRBV15 and TRBJ2-5): DAMVIQNPRYQVTQFGKPVTLSCSQTLNHNVMYWYQQKSSQAPKLLFHYYDKDFNNEADTPDNFQSRRPNTSFCFLDIRSPGLGDTAMYLCATRNETPGGRGETQYFGPGTRLLVL.

This clone was seen a few times. A read error may produce the germline difference seen at one junction end. This chain joins TRBV6-5 and TRBJ1-1, with 7 positions matching TRBD1. CDR3 size: 14 residues. In germline, CDR1 is MNHEY, CDR2 SVGAGI. CDR3 loop: CASSYGTADTEASF. Written as DNA, the CDR3 is TGTGCCAGCAGTTACGGGACAGCGGACACTGAAGCTTCCTTT.

This clone was observed a few times. The V gene is TRBV6-1, the J gene TRBJ1-5; no reliable D call. The CDR3 totals 16 residues. Germline assignment: CDR1 MNHNS and CDR2 SASEGT. Between the trimmed V and J ends, which lost 6 bases and 2 bases, there was a span of 17 bases. The CDR3 loop is CASSPHEGLGNQPQHF. The CDR3 DNA sequence: TGTGCCAGCAGCCCACATGAGGGTCTCGGCAATCAGCCCCAGCATTTT.

This clone was recorded at least ten times. A much larger clone lies one base from this, so it may be a read error. The same CDR3 arises from other DNA sequences in this sample as well. The V call is TRBV12-3 or TRBV12-4, the J call TRBJ1-1, with D perhaps TRBD1 (6 bases). This CDR3 is 13 amino acids long. The V end lost 5 bases, the J end lost 14 bases, and 21 bases lay between the germline ends. The CDR3 spells CASSLVAGEKAFF. The CDR3, as DNA: TGTGCCAGCAGTCTAGTAGCAGGGGAGAAGGCCTTCTTT.

The sample holds many counts of this clone. V usage is TRBV7-7 and J usage is TRBJ2-7, with D possibly being TRBD1 (6 bases). CDR3 length: 15 amino acids. The germline gives CDR1 SSHAT, CDR2 FNYEAQ (reference sequence). V shed 1 base and J shed 3 bases, with 13 bases lying between them. This CDR3 reads CASSLGMGQDYEQYF. The CDR3, as DNA: TGTGCCAGCAGCTTAGGGATGGGACAAGACTACGAGCAGTACTTC.

This rearrangement joins TRBV5-6 to TRBJ2-5; 8 bases line up with TRBD1. The CDR3 runs to 16 residues. J lost 5 bases, V lost 4 bases, and 13 bases had no gene match. Germline V lookup: CDR1 SGHDT, CDR2 YYEEEE. DNA for the CDR3: TGTGCCAGCAGCCCGCAGCTCGGGACAGGACGGGAGACCCAGTACTTC. This gives the protein CASSPQLGTGRETQYF. The variable domain in full, completed from reference TRBV5-6 and TRBJ2-5, reads DAGVTQSPTHLIKTRGQQVTLRCSPKSGHDTVSWYQQALGQGPQFIFQYYEEEERQRGNFPDRFSGHQFPNYSSELNVNALLLGDSALYLCASSPQLGTGRETQYFGPGTRLLVL.

This clone is deemed medium-sized (0.01 to 0.1%). Within the sample, other DNA sequences also encode this same CDR3. This sequence joins TRBV7-9 and TRBJ2-7, with D uncertain. The germline gives CDR1 SEHNR, CDR2 FQNEAQ (reference sequence). The ends were cut back, 1 base at V and 4 bases at J, with 5 bases in the middle. This CDR3 region has 12 residues. CDR3 protein: CASSLGVYEQYF. In DNA form, the CDR3 reads TGTGCCAGCAGCTTAGGCGTTTACGAGCAGTACTTC.

This clone was seen only a few times. A clone one base away is much larger, so this may be a read error. In the same sample, other DNA sequences code for this CDR3. The chain combines TRBV4-2 with TRBJ1-2; tentative D call: TRBD1 (6 bases). The CDR3 consists of 15 residues. Germline assignment: CDR1 LGHNA and CDR2 YNFKEQ. The CDR3: CASSQETTGSYGYTF. DNA of the CDR3: TGTGCTAGCAGCCAAGAGACCACAGGGTCATATGGCTACACCTTC.

This clone came up a few times. The identical CDR3 is also encoded by other nucleotide sequences in the sample. The chain is built from TRBV11-3 and TRBJ2-5; TRBD1 agrees at 8 bases. V was clipped by 1 base and J by 5 bases; unmatched bases: 9. The CDR3 covers 16 residues. Germline loops: CDR1 SGHNT, CDR2 YENEEA. CDR3 region: CASSLGQGPVQETQYF. DNA of the CDR3: TGTGCCAGCAGCTTAGGACAGGGGCCTGTCCAGGAGACCCAGTACTTC.

This clone was recorded a few times. The V gene is TRBV15, the J gene TRBJ2-1, with TRBD2 matching over 14 bases. This CDR3 is built from 15 residues. V lost 5 bases to trimming and J lost 9 bases; unmatched junction nucleotides: 6. CDR1 is LNHNV, CDR2 YYDKDF, per germline (reference sequence). The CDR3 loop is CATSGRLAGGGEQFF. CDR3 in DNA: TGTGCCACCAGCGGACGACTAGCGGGGGGGGGTGAGCAGTTCTTC.

This clone was seen repeatedly, ten times or more. The chain carries TRBV5-1 and TRBJ2-5; 7 bases map to TRBD1. CDR1 is SGHRS, CDR2 YFSETQ, per germline. The CDR3 loop spans 13 amino acids. Trimming at V came to 4 bases and at J to 2 bases, leaving 2 bases not matched to a gene. Written as DNA, the CDR3 is TGCGCCAGCAGCCGGGGACAGCAAGAGACCCAGTACTTC. Encoded protein: CASSRGQQETQYF.

By share, this clone counts as medium-sized. This chain joins TRBV6-1 and TRBJ1-2, with D unclear. The CDR3 is made up of 12 amino acids. Germline V gives CDR1 MNHNS, CDR2 SASEGT. Trimming removed 5 bases from V and 4 bases from J, with 8 bases in between. The CDR3 loop is CASSNPTYGYTF. For the CDR3, the DNA is TGTGCCAGCAGTAACCCCACCTATGGCTACACCTTC.